These 14 T cell receptor beta chains share one sample of origin, sequenced in a study of blood T cell repertoires in COVID-19. This table comes from immunoSEQ multiplex PCR, and its TCRdb copy is limited to in-frame clones, with some not included. The table has 200,000 to 300,000 clones, 70% to 90% seen once. The material sequenced was peripheral blood. The receptors shown here come from a woman aged 40 to 49 with acute or convalescent COVID-19.

The V call is TRBV2, the J call TRBJ2-1; the match to TRBD2 covers 10 bases. The germline CDR1 and CDR2 sequences are SNHLY and FYNNEI. The CDR3 extends over 14 amino acids. With V trimmed by 7 bases and J by 4 bases, 4 bases remained unmatched. The CDR3 sequence: CASIGLAEYNEQFF. The CDR3 coding sequence is TGTGCCAGCATTGGACTAGCGGAGTACAATGAGCAGTTCTTC. The entire variable domain, with the rest obtained from reference TRBV2 and TRBJ2-1, is as follows: EPEVTQTPSHQVTQMGQEVILRCVPISNHLYFYWYRQILGQKVEFLVSFYNNEISEKSEIFDDQFSVERPDGSNFTLKIRSTKLEDSAMYFCASIGLAEYNEQFFGPGTRLTVL.

The rearrangement links TRBV5-1 to TRBJ1-4; 8 bases align to TRBD1. Germline-derived CDR1 and CDR2 are SGHRS and YFSETQ. The V and J ends lost 0 bases and 5 bases, in that order; junction bases with no gene match: 3. The CDR3 contains 15 residues. CDR3 in amino acids: CASSLGAGGNEKLFF. The CDR3 nucleotides are TGCGCCAGCAGCTTGGGGGCAGGGGGCAATGAAAAACTGTTTTTT.

The chain uses TRBV7-2 and TRBJ2-5, with 7 bases identical to TRBD2. The germline gives CDR1 SGHTA, CDR2 FQGNSA. V trimming: 3 bases; J trimming: 2 bases; junction bases outside the gene matches: 3. This CDR3 region has 14 residues. CDR3 DNA sequence: TGTGCCAGCAGCTTGGGGGGGTCTCAAGAGACCCAGTACTTC. It specifies CASSLGGSQETQYF.

The chain carries TRBV10-1 and TRBJ1-4, with unresolved D. Germline V gene sequence: CDR1 WNHNN, CDR2 SYGVQD (reference sequence). The V end lost 0 bases, the J end lost 8 bases, and 13 bases lay between the germline ends. The CDR3 length is 15 residues. CDR3 amino acids: CASSESRGTYEKLFF. CDR3 in DNA: TGCGCCAGCAGTGAGTCGCGGGGAACATACGAAAAACTGTTTTTT.

The chain employs TRBV27 and TRBJ1-1; D remains unclear. The CDR3 is 16 residues long. Germline V gene data show CDR1 as MNHEY and CDR2 as SMNVEV (reference sequence). Between the trimmed V and J ends, which lost 0 bases and 1 base, there was a span of 12 bases. CDR3 in DNA: TGTGCCAGCAGTTTATCTTTTCAGAAATCGAACACTGAAGCTTTCTTT. Amino acid sequence: CASSLSFQKSNTEAFF.

The chain has TRBV19 and TRBJ1-2; possible D gene TRBD1, 5 bases. This CDR3 comprises 15 residues. The V gene's germline CDR1 is LNHDA and CDR2 SQIVND (reference sequence). With 1 base removed from V and 4 bases from J, the gap between germline ends came to 13 bases. The CDR3 sequence is CASSIVDSSLYGYTF. CDR3 bases: TGTGCCAGTAGTATAGTCGACAGTTCCCTCTATGGCTACACCTTC. Together with reference TRBV19 and TRBJ1-2, the CDR3 gives the full variable domain: DGGITQSPKYLFRKEGQNVTLSCEQNLNHDAMYWYRQDPGQGLRLIYYSQIVNDFQKGDIAEGYSVSREKKESFPLTVTSAQKNPTAFYLCASSIVDSSLYGYTFGSGTRLTVV.

CDR3: CASIYRQGGLLAFF. CDR3 sequence (DNA): TGTGCCAGCATTTATCGACAGGGGGGATTGTTAGCTTTCTTT. The chain employs TRBV6-5 and TRBJ1-1; 9 positions match TRBD1. V lost 7 bases, J lost 10 bases, and 13 bases stayed unmatched. From germline, CDR1 is MNHEY and CDR2 SVGAGI. The CDR3 has 14 amino acids.

Concerning this clone: The germline gene is not matched at one end of the junction; a read error may be the cause. V gene TRBV7-3 combines with J gene TRBJ2-5, with 16 bases aligning to TRBD2. The CDR3 has 16 residues. CDR1 SGHTA and CDR2 FQGTGA come from the germline V gene. The CDR3: CASSLNPGLAGGGWHF. CDR3 sequence (DNA): TGTGCCAGCAGCTTAAACCCGGGACTAGCGGGGGGGGGCTGGCACTTC. Looking up the rest from reference TRBV7-3 and TRBJ2-5 gives the full variable domain: GAGVSQTPSNKVTEKGKYVELRCDPISGHTALYWYRQSLGQGPEFLIYFQGTGAADDSGLPNDRFFAVRPEGSVSTLKIQRTERGDSAVYLCASSLNPGLAGGGWHFGPGTRLLVL.

The chain uses TRBV15 and TRBJ1-1; D gene unclear. Germline CDR1 LNHNV, CDR2 YYDKDF (reference sequence). V lost 0 bases and J 1 base, leaving 9 bases between the germline ends. This CDR3 spans 15 amino acids. The CDR3 DNA reads TGTGCCACCAGCAGAGATCCGGGTGAGAACACTGAAGCTTTCTTT. Its translation: CATSRDPGENTEAFF.

The chain carries TRBV10-3 and TRBJ2-5; TRBD2 agrees at 9 bases. The CDR3 has 15 residues. Germline loops: CDR1 ENHRY, CDR2 SYGVKD. V shed 5 bases and J 5 bases; nucleotides not matched to a gene: 9. The CDR3 spells CAISTKRGAGETQYF. The CDR3 DNA reads as TGTGCCATCAGTACCAAGCGGGGGGCGGGGGAGACCCAGTACTTC.

The CDR3: CASLLIGGGTGELFF. CDR3 nucleotide sequence: TGTGCCAGCCTCCTCATTGGGGGAGGCACCGGGGAGCTGTTTTTT. V gene TRBV5-8 combines with J gene TRBJ2-2; D is perhaps TRBD2 (6 bases). V lost 7 bases and J 4 bases, leaving 17 bases between the germline ends. The germline V gene encodes CDR1 SGHTS and CDR2 YDEGEE. The CDR3 contains 15 residues.

The CDR3 coding sequence is TGTGCCAGCAGAAATACTAGCGGGGGATCAGATACGCAGTATTTT. It codes for CASRNTSGGSDTQYF. The V and J genes are TRBV7-2 and TRBJ2-3; TRBD2 matches at 11 bases. The CDR3 consists of 15 residues. Germline V gene lookup returns CDR1 SGHTA and CDR2 FQGNSA. Unmatched junction bases numbered 6, after V lost 6 bases and J lost 4 bases. Full variable domain (remainder filled in from reference TRBV7-2 and TRBJ2-3): GAGVSQSPSNKVTEKGKDVELRCDPISGHTALYWYRQSLGQGLEFLIYFQGNSAPDKSGLPSDRFSAERTGGSVSTLTIQRTQQEDSAVYLCASRNTSGGSDTQYFGPGTRLTVL.

The chain joins TRBV4-2 to TRBJ2-3, with D possibly matching TRBD2 (7 bases). The V and J ends lost 5 bases and 7 bases respectively, with 19 bases between them. There are 15 residues in the CDR3. Germline CDR1 is LGHNA and CDR2 is YNFKEQ. This CDR3 reads CASSKRAGAVNTQYF. For the CDR3, the DNA is TGTGCCAGCAGCAAACGGGCGGGGGCCGTGAATACGCAGTATTTT.

This clone was counted once. The chain employs TRBV9 and TRBJ2-5; TRBD2 agrees at 12 bases. The CDR3 runs to 17 residues. With V trimmed by 0 bases and J by 3 bases, 6 bases remained unmatched. Germline CDR1 is SGDLS and CDR2 is YYNGEE. The CDR3 nucleotides read TGTGCCAGCAGCGTAGACCATCCTAGCGGGGGGGAAGAGACCCAGTACTTC. Translating gives CASSVDHPSGGEETQYF.